The sequence of this T cell receptor beta chain was determined in a study of CXCR3-negative and CXCR3-positive naive CD8 T cells. The TRB libraries of cDNA were built by UMI-labeled 5' RACE. TCRdb reanalyzed the 5' RACE reads and collapses them to one entry per CDR3 protein, without DNA. The specimen's table records about 40,000 distinct CDR3 sequences. The CDR3 is 13 residues long. Germline CDR1 and CDR2: SQVTM and ANQGSEA. This sequence joins TRBV29-1 and TRBJ2-2; the D call from TCRdb, TRBD2, cannot be confirmed without DNA. This clonotype was sampled from a human donor in good health. Some clones in this sample may be carry-over from other donors' samples. The sample was memory CD8+ T cells from blood. The CDR3 here is CSVLVLGPGELFF.